The 9 T cell receptor beta chains below come from one sample, sequenced in a study of immune characteristics of hereditary and idiopathic chronic pancreatitis. Libraries were prepared by immunoSEQ multiplex PCR; TCRdb keeps only in-frame clonotypes and omits some of them. The repertoire holds thousands of clones, with 79% as singletons. Chronic pancreatitis tissue was collected during total pancreatectomy with islet autotransplantation. The sample taken for sequencing was pancreas tissue with idiopathic chronic pancreatitis. All receptors come from a human donor with chronic pancreatitis.

V gene TRBV19 combines with J gene TRBJ1-5; 7 positions agree with TRBD1. The germline V gene encodes CDR1 LNHDA and CDR2 SQIVND (reference sequence). This CDR3 is 14 amino acids long. V trimming: 7 bases; J trimming: 4 bases; junction bases outside the gene matches: 7. CDR3 nucleotides: TGTGCCAGTACCCCCCGGGACAGTAATCAGCCCCAGCATTTT. It codes for CASTPRDSNQPQHF.

This clone occurred a few times. The V call is TRBV19, the J call TRBJ1-1, with 7 bases identical to TRBD1. J was trimmed by 6 bases and V by 5 bases; bases with no gene match: 9. The CDR3 has 14 residues. Germline values: CDR1 LNHDA, CDR2 SQIVND (reference sequence). The CDR3 region is CASSPRTGPPEAFF. The CDR3 nucleotides read TGTGCCAGTAGTCCAAGGACAGGACCCCCTGAAGCTTTCTTT.

This chain joins TRBV6-6 and TRBJ1-5; tentative D call: TRBD1 (5 bases). This CDR3 region has 12 residues. Trimming shortened V by 7 bases and J by 6 bases, and 10 bases separated the two germline ends. The germline CDR1 and CDR2 sequences are MNHNY and SVGAGI (reference sequence). CDR3 sequence reads: CASKGEAQPQHF. The CDR3, as DNA: TGTGCCAGCAAAGGGGAGGCTCAGCCCCAGCATTTT.

The genes are TRBV28 and TRBJ2-5, with TRBD1 matching 11 bases. V lost 5 bases to trimming and J lost 4 bases; unmatched junction nucleotides: 9. CDR1 and CDR2 (germline): MDHEN, SYDVKM. The length of the CDR3 is 16 residues. In nucleotides, the CDR3 is TGTGCCAGCAGTGTCCGGGGGACAGGGGGGCGAGAGACCCAGTACTTC. Its protein product is CASSVRGTGGRETQYF. Full variable domain (rest looked up from reference TRBV28 and TRBJ2-5): DVKVTQSSRYLVKRTGEKVFLECVQDMDHENMFWYRQDPGLGLRLIYFSYDVKMKEKGDIPEGYSVSREKKERFSLILESASTNQTSMYLCASSVRGTGGRETQYFGPGTRLLVL.

The chain is built from TRBV7-9 and TRBJ1-5; D unclear. Germline CDR1 reads SEHNR; CDR2 reads FQNEAQ (reference sequence). This CDR3 region has 8 residues. The CDR3 loop is CAGQPQHF. CDR3 bases: TGTGCGGGTCAGCCCCAGCATTTT.

The table lists this clone with a count of one. The gene calls are TRBV2 and TRBJ1-5; 7 nucleotides align to TRBD1. The CDR3 sequence is 13 residues long. The germline gives CDR1 SNHLY, CDR2 FYNNEI. The V and J ends lost 6 bases and 7 bases, in that order; junction bases with no gene match: 6. The CDR3 DNA reads TGTGCCAGCAGGACAGGGATGGACCAGCCCCAGCATTTT. Its protein is CASRTGMDQPQHF.

The chain carries TRBV19 and TRBJ1-1, with D maybe TRBD1 (5 bases). Between the trimmed V and J ends, which lost 9 bases and 5 bases, there was a span of 13 bases. The germline gives CDR1 LNHDA, CDR2 SQIVND (reference sequence). CDR3 length: 12 residues. The CDR3 sequence is CASGGAGTEAFF. DNA of the CDR3: TGTGCCAGCGGTGGGGCCGGGACTGAAGCTTTCTTT.

The chain joins TRBV4-1 to TRBJ1-1; no clear D gene. The germline V gene has CDR1 MGHRA and CDR2 YSYEKL. V dropped 0 bases and J dropped 8 bases, with 22 bases sitting between them. The CDR3 sequence is 17 residues long. Written as DNA, the CDR3 is TGCGCCAGCAGCCAAGATCGTAACAGTCCGGTGGGTATAGAAGCTTTCTTT. Its translation is CASSQDRNSPVGIEAFF.

This rearrangement joins TRBV7-2 to TRBJ2-7; 7 bases match TRBD1. The CDR3 has 14 amino acids. Germline lookup yields CDR1 SGHTA and CDR2 FQGNSA. The ends lost 1 base at V and 5 bases at J; junction bases unmatched: 5. The DNA of the CDR3 is TGTGCCAGCAGCTTAGACAGGGGTGTCGACGAGCAGTACTTC. The encoded protein is CASSLDRGVDEQYF.